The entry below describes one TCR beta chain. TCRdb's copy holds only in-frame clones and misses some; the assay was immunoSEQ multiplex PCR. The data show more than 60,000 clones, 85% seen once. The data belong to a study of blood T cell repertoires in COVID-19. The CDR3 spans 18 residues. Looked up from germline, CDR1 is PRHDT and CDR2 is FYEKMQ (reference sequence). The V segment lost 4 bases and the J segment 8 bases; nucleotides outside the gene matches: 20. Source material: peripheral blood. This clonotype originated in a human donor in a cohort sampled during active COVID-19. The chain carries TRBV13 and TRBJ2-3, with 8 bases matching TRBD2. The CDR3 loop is CASSSPSRLARNRFTQYF. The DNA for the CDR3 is TGTGCCAGCAGCTCCCCCTCCAGACTAGCGAGGAATAGGTTTACGCAGTATTTT.